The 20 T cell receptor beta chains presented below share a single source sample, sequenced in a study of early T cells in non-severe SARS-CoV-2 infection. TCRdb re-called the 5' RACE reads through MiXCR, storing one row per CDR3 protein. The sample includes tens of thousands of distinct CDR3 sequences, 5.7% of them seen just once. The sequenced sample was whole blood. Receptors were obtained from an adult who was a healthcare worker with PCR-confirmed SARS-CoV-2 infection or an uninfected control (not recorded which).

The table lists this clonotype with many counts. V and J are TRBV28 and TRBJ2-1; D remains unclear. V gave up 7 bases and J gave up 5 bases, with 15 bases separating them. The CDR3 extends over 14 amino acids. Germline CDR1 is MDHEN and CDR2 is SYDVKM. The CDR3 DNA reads TGTGCCAGCAACCGCGGCCTGGGGAACAATGAGCAGTTCTTC. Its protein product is CASNRGLGNNEQFF.

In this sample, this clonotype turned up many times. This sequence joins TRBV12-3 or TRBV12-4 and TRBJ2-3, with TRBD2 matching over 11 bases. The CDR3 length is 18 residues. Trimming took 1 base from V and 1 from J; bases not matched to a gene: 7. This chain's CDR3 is CASSLGVAGGLGTDTQYF. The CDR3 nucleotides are TGTGCCAGCAGTTTAGGGGTAGCGGGAGGGCTTGGCACAGATACGCAGTATTTT.

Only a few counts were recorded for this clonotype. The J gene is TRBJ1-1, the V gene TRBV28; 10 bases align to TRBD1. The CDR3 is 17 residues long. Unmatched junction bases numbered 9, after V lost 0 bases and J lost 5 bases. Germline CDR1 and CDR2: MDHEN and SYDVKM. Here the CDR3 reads CASSLWEWTGGMTEAFF. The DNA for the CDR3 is TGTGCCAGCAGTTTATGGGAATGGACAGGGGGTATGACTGAAGCTTTCTTT.

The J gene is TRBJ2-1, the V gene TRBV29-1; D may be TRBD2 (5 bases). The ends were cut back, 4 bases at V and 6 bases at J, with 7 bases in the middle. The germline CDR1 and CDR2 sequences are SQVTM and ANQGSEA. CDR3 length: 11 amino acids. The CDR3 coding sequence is TGCAGCGTTGTAGCGTTCAATGAGCAGTTCTTC. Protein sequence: CSVVAFNEQFF.

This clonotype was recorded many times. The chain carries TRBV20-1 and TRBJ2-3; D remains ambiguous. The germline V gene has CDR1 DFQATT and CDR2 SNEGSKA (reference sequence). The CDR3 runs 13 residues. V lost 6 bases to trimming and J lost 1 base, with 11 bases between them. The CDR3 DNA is TGCAGTGCGCTTTGGCGGCGCACAGATACGCAGTATTTT. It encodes CSALWRRTDTQYF.

CDR3 amino acids: CASSPGGQGIAGANVLTF. The DNA of the CDR3 is TGTGCCAGCAGCCCGGGAGGTCAGGGTATCGCTGGGGCCAACGTCCTGACTTTC. The gene calls are TRBV4-2 and TRBJ2-6; 7 nucleotides align to TRBD2. After removal of 4 bases from V and 2 bases from J, the junction contained 11 bases not matched to a gene. Germline V gene sequence: CDR1 LGHNA, CDR2 YNFKEQ. The CDR3 runs to 18 residues.

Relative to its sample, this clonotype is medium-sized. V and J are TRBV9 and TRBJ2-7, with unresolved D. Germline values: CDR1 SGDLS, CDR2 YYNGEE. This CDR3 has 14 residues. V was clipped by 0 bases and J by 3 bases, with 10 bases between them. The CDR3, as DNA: TGTGCCAGCAGCGTAGCTAGTAGCTTCTACGAGCAGTACTTC. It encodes CASSVASSFYEQYF.

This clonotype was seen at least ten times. The CDR3 protein is CSARAPREGGNEQFF. CDR3 sequence (DNA): TGCAGTGCTAGAGCCCCGCGGGAGGGTGGCAATGAGCAGTTCTTC. The chain has TRBV20-1 and TRBJ2-1; TRBD2 matches at 9 bases. This CDR3 is 15 amino acids long. Germline CDR1 and CDR2: DFQATT and SNEGSKA (reference sequence). V shed 1 base and J 6 bases; nucleotides not matched to a gene: 7.

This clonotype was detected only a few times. The DNA of the CDR3 is TGTGCCAGCAGCTCCGCGGGAGGGCCTAACGAGCAGTACTTC. This sequence encodes CASSSAGGPNEQYF. The V gene is TRBV11-2, the J gene TRBJ2-7; TRBD2 matches 9 bases. The germline V gene has CDR1 SGHAT and CDR2 FQNNGV. J lost 5 bases, V lost 4 bases, and 6 bases had no gene match. The CDR3 has 14 residues.

CDR3 protein: CATGDGSTDTQYF. The CDR3 coding sequence is TGTGCCACTGGGGACGGTAGCACAGATACGCAGTATTTT. This chain connects TRBV10-3 to TRBJ2-3; either TRBD1 or TRBD2 may fit D (5 bases each). V was clipped by 10 bases and J by 0 bases, with 11 bases between them. There are 13 residues in the CDR3. Per the germline V gene, CDR1 is ENHRY and CDR2 is SYGVKD.

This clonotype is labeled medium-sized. Here the CDR3 reads CSAATSEVEQFF. In nucleotides, the CDR3 is TGCAGTGCTGCAACTAGCGAAGTTGAGCAGTTCTTC. The chain uses TRBV20-1 and TRBJ2-1; TRBD2 aligns across 7 bases. V trimming: 5 bases; J trimming: 9 bases; junction bases outside the gene matches: 7. Germline V CDR1 and CDR2: DFQATT, SNEGSKA (reference sequence). The CDR3 sequence is 12 residues long.

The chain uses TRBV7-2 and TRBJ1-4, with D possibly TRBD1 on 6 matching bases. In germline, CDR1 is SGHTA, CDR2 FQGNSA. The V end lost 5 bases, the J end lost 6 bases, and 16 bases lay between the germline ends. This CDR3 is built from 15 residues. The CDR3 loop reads CASSRTGYTYEKLFF. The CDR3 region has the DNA TGTGCCAGCAGCAGAACAGGGTATACCTATGAAAAACTGTTTTTT. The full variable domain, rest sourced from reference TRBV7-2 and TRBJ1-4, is GAGVSQSPSNKVTEKGKDVELRCDPISGHTALYWYRQSLGQGLEFLIYFQGNSAPDKSGLPSDRFSAERTGGSVSTLTIQRTQQEDSAVYLCASSRTGYTYEKLFFGSGTQLSVL.

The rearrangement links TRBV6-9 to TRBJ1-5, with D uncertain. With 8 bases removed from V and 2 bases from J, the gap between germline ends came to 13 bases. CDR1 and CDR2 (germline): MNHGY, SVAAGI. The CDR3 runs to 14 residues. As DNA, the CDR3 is TGTGCCAGCCACTTTGGCATGGGCAATCAGCCCCAGCATTTT. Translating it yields CASHFGMGNQPQHF.

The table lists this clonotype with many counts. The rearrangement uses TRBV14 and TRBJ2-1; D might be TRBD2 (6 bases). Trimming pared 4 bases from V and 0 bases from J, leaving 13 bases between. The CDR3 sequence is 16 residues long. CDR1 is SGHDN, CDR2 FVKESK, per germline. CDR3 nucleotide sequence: TGTGCCAGCAGCCCCCCGGCGGGGAGCTCCTACAATGAGCAGTTCTTC. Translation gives CASSPPAGSSYNEQFF. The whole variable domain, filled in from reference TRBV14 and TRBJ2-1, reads EAGVTQFPSHSVIEKGQTVTLRCDPISGHDNLYWYRRVMGKEIKFLLHFVKESKQDESGMPNNRFLAERTGGTYSTLKVQPAELEDSGVYFCASSPPAGSSYNEQFFGPGTRLTVL.

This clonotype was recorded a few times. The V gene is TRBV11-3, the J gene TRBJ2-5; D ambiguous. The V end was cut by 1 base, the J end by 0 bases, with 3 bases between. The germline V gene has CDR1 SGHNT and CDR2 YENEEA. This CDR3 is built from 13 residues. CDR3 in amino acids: CASSLGNQETQYF. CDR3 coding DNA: TGTGCCAGCAGCTTAGGGAACCAAGAGACCCAGTACTTC.

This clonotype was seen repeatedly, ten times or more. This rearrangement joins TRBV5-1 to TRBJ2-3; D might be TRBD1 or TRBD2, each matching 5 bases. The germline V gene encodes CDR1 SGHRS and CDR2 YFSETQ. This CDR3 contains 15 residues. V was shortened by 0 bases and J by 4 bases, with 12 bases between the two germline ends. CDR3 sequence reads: CASSLGSGTPDTQYF. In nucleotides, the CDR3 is TGCGCCAGCAGCTTGGGATCCGGGACCCCAGATACGCAGTATTTT.

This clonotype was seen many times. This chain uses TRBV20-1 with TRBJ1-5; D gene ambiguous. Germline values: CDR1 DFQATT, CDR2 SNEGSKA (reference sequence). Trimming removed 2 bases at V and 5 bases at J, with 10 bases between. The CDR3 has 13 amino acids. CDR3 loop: CSARPGRDQPQHF. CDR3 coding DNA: TGCAGTGCTAGACCGGGAAGGGATCAGCCCCAGCATTTT.

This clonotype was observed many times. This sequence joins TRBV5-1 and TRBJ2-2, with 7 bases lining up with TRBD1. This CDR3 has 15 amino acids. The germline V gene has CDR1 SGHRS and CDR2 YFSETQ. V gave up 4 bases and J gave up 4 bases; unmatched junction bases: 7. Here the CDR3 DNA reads TGCGCCAGCAGCATACGACAGGGACGCACCGGGGAGCTGTTTTTT. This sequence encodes CASSIRQGRTGELFF.

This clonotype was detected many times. The CDR3, as DNA: TGTGCCAGCAGTTCTGACGGTGACTACGAGCAGTACTTC. Its protein is CASSSDGDYEQYF. V and J are TRBV12-3 or TRBV12-4 and TRBJ2-7, with D unclear. The CDR3 totals 13 residues. V was clipped by 4 bases and J by 3 bases, with 10 bases between them.

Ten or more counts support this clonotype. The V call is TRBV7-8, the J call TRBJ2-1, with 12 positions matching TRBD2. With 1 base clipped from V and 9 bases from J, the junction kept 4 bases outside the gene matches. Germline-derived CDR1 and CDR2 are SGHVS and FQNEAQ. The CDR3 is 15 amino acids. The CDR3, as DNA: TGTGCCAGCAGCTTAGGGACTAGCGGGAAGGGTGAGCAGTTCTTC. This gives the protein CASSLGTSGKGEQFF.